This T cell receptor beta chain was sequenced in a study of a mutant IDH1 vaccine in newly diagnosed glioma. Study summary: Earlier treatment was radiotherapy, temozolomide, or both, with most getting both.

The CDR3 length is 14 residues. The germline CDR1 and CDR2 sequences are SGHNT and YYREEE (reference sequence). The V segment lost 1 base and the J segment 3 bases; nucleotides outside the gene matches: 3. Time point: week 35, safety follow-up. One vaccine dose held 300 ug of mutant IDH1 20-mer peptide and came with topical imiquimod. A remark on this clone: What it binds is unknown.

Repertoires were generated with immunoSEQ multiplex PCR, while TCRdb's copy carries only in-frame clones and drops some. The sample consists of roughly 60,000 clones, roughly 79% of them appearing once. The V and J genes are TRBV5-4 and TRBJ2-7; 8 bases map to TRBD2. This material consisted of PBMCs, taken from a glioma patient whose treatment included an IDH1 peptide vaccine. The TCR originated in a man aged 35-49 years with glioma. The DNA of the CDR3 is TGTGCCAGCAGCTTGCCCAGCGGGAGCTACGAGCAGTACTTC. Translation: CASSLPSGSYEQYF.